Listed here are 21 T cell receptor beta chains from one sample, sequenced in a study of T cells expressing NK-cell markers. After re-calling the 5' RACE reads, TCRdb lists one entry per CDR3 protein, DNA absent. The sample has about 20,000 distinct CDR3 sequences; the top ten hold 50% to 60%. The material sequenced was blood T cells: a sorted CD56 or NKG2C T cell subset, CD4+ or CD8+ T cells, or bulk PBMC T cells (not recorded which). Source of these receptors: a man between 18 and 69 years old in good health.

The rearrangement links TRBV6-2 or TRBV6-3 to TRBJ2-1; TCRdb designates TRBD2, a call that cannot be tested without DNA. Germline V lookup: CDR1 MNHEY, CDR2 SVGEGT. There are 15 residues in the CDR3. CDR3 sequence: CASSYLAEGENEQFF.

The chain couples TRBV18 to TRBJ2-3; the D call from TCRdb, TRBD1, cannot be confirmed without DNA. CDR3 length: 16 residues. CDR1 is KGHSH and CDR2 is LQKENI in the germline V gene. The CDR3 loop is CASSPISQGSTDTQYF.

This chain uses TRBV20-1 with TRBJ2-3; TCRdb's D gene call, TRBD2, goes unchecked for lack of DNA. Germline-derived CDR1 and CDR2 are DFQATT and SNEGSKA (reference sequence). The CDR3 is 16 amino acids. This chain's CDR3 is CSASWTSGTSTDTQYF.

The gene calls are TRBV6-1 and TRBJ2-1; TCRdb's D gene call, TRBD2, goes unchecked for lack of DNA. Per germline, CDR1 MNHNS and CDR2 SASEGT. The CDR3 sequence is 16 residues long. This chain's CDR3 is CASSPRGSGGLNEQFF.

The rearrangement joins TRBV7-2 to TRBJ2-3; TCRdb selects TRBD1, and the lack of DNA leaves this call unchecked. The CDR3 has 15 residues. The germline V gene has CDR1 SGHTA and CDR2 FQGNSA. The chain's CDR3 is CASNLPGPFTDTQYF. Full variable domain (missing parts from reference TRBV7-2 and TRBJ2-3): GAGVSQSPSNKVTEKGKDVELRCDPISGHTALYWYRQSLGQGLEFLIYFQGNSAPDKSGLPSDRFSAERTGGSVSTLTIQRTQQEDSAVYLCASNLPGPFTDTQYFGPGTRLTVL.

This sequence joins TRBV2 and TRBJ2-2; TCRdb's D gene call, TRBD1, goes unchecked for lack of DNA. The CDR3 is made up of 15 amino acids. Looked up from germline, CDR1 is SNHLY and CDR2 is FYNNEI. CDR3 protein: CASSVAGAGTGELFF.

The chain couples TRBV20-1 to TRBJ2-6; no DNA is available, so the TRBD1 call from TCRdb remains unchecked. The V gene's germline CDR1 is DFQATT and CDR2 SNEGSKA (reference sequence). The CDR3 totals 19 residues. The CDR3: CSAERAPGQANSGANVLTF.

The chain recombines TRBV9 with TRBJ2-5; TCRdb proposes TRBD1, but this gene call is untestable without DNA. Per the germline V gene, CDR1 is SGDLS and CDR2 is YYNGEE. The CDR3 spans 14 residues. CDR3 amino acids: CASSVGTLGETQYF. Using reference TRBV9 and TRBJ2-5 for the parts outside the CDR3, the full variable domain is DSGVTQTPKHLITATGQRVTLRCSPRSGDLSVYWYQQSLDQGLQFLIQYYNGEERAKGNILERFSAQQFPDLHSELNLSSLELGDSALYFCASSVGTLGETQYFGPGTRLLVL.

The chain carries TRBV20-1 and TRBJ1-5; TCRdb's D call, TRBD1, is unchecked because there is no DNA. Germline CDR1 and CDR2: DFQATT and SNEGSKA (reference sequence). The CDR3 length is 15 residues. CDR3 sequence reads: CSASRRGGINQPQHF.

V is TRBV2 and J is TRBJ1-1; TCRdb's D call of TRBD1 is untestable without DNA. Germline V gene sequence: CDR1 SNHLY, CDR2 FYNNEI. The CDR3 covers 14 residues. This CDR3 reads CASRVGQYDTEAFF.

The V call is TRBV20-1, the J call TRBJ2-1. The CDR3 sequence is 16 residues long. Germline-derived CDR1 and CDR2 are DFQATT and SNEGSKA (reference sequence). The CDR3 region is CSAREPRTLYNNEQFF.

The chain links TRBV18 to TRBJ2-7. CDR1 and CDR2 from the germline V gene are KGHSH and LQKENI. The CDR3 has 13 residues. CDR3 residues: CASSPYAYFEQYF.

This rearrangement joins TRBV5-6 to TRBJ2-5. This CDR3 is built from 12 residues. The germline V gene encodes CDR1 SGHDT and CDR2 YYEEEE. CDR3 amino acids: CASSLGEGTQYF. The full variable domain, rest sourced from reference TRBV5-6 and TRBJ2-5, is DAGVTQSPTHLIKTRGQQVTLRCSPKSGHDTVSWYQQALGQGPQFIFQYYEEEERQRGNFPDRFSGHQFPNYSSELNVNALLLGDSALYLCASSLGEGTQYFGPGTRLLVL.

V gene TRBV7-2 combines with J gene TRBJ1-4; the D call of TRBD1 rests on TCRdb alone, since no DNA is present to check it. Germline V gene sequence: CDR1 SGHTA, CDR2 FQGNSA. The CDR3 runs 17 residues. CDR3 sequence reads: CASSLNPTGSTNEKLFF. Drawing the rest from reference TRBV7-2 and TRBJ1-4, the complete variable domain is GAGVSQSPSNKVTEKGKDVELRCDPISGHTALYWYRQSLGQGLEFLIYFQGNSAPDKSGLPSDRFSAERTGGSVSTLTIQRTQQEDSAVYLCASSLNPTGSTNEKLFFGSGTQLSVL.

The chain has TRBV6-2 or TRBV6-3 and TRBJ2-2; no DNA is available, so the TRBD1 call from TCRdb remains unchecked. The CDR3 totals 11 residues. Germline loops: CDR1 MNHEY, CDR2 SVGEGT. Here the CDR3 reads CASRNTGELFF.

CDR3 protein: CASSSTPGAGQPQHF. The rearrangement joins TRBV7-2 to TRBJ1-5. CDR1 is SGHTA, CDR2 FQGNSA, per germline. There are 15 residues in the CDR3.

The J gene is TRBJ1-5, the V gene TRBV4-2. The CDR3 is 15 amino acids. From germline, CDR1 is LGHNA and CDR2 YNFKEQ. The CDR3 sequence is CASSQESQSNQPQHF.

The chain joins TRBV7-2 to TRBJ1-1. The length of the CDR3 is 14 residues. Germline V lookup: CDR1 SGHTA, CDR2 FQGNSA. CDR3 loop: CASSASGVNTEAFF.

The rearrangement links TRBV12-3 or TRBV12-4 to TRBJ2-4. The CDR3 runs 14 residues. Here the CDR3 reads CASRQGLAKNIQYF.

The chain couples TRBV7-9 to TRBJ1-2. This CDR3 has 15 residues. The germline V gene has CDR1 SEHNR and CDR2 FQNEAQ (reference sequence). CDR3 sequence: CASSLAWPDRYGYTF.

The genes are TRBV6-6 and TRBJ2-7; TCRdb gives TRBD1 as the D gene, but with no DNA this cannot be confirmed. The CDR3 loop spans 13 amino acids. Germline V lookup: CDR1 MNHNY, CDR2 SVGAGI (reference sequence). The CDR3 sequence is CASSQGNSYEQYF.